The entry that follows covers one T cell receptor (beta chain) sequence. Antigen unknown. The entry originates in a study of PD-1 blockade in classical Hodgkin lymphoma. Germline CDR1 is GTSNPN and CDR2 is SVGIG (reference sequence). Trimming cost V 7 bases and J 4 bases, with 8 bases left between them. CDR3 length: 11 amino acids. Findings of the study overall: Reported baseline diversity: healthy donors highest, relapsed/refractory patients lowest. Complete responders' diversity at baseline resembled that of newly diagnosed patients.

Each patient relapsed following autologous stem cell transplantation, and prior brentuximab vedotin exposure differed. Assay used: immunoSEQ multiplex PCR; TCRdb lists only in-frame clones, some missing. The table has 90,000 to 130,000 clones, 80% to 90% seen once. This TCR was recovered from a human donor with classical Hodgkin lymphoma. The J gene is TRBJ2-1, the V gene TRBV30; no clear D. Sequencing used peripheral blood mononuclear cells (PBMCs), obtained before the second cycle of nivolumab. Here the CDR3 reads CALERYNEQFF. CDR3 sequence (DNA): TGTGCCTTGGAACGTTACAATGAGCAGTTCTTC.